This is a list of T cell receptor beta chains from one sample in a study of T cells in Graves' hyperthyroidism and ophthalmopathy. TCRdb re-analysed the multiplex PCR reads in MiXCR, keeping a single row per CDR3 protein. The table lists 400,000 or so distinct CDR3 sequences, about 16% of them singletons. Input material: blood. The receptors were gathered from an older woman with Graves' ophthalmopathy. CDR3s include the opening cysteine and the closing phenylalanine or tryptophan. The D gene is left open where the match is weak. Clone size is given for some rows only: seen once, a few or many times, or a class if the clone is expanded.

TRBV7-9	TRBJ1-4	-	few	CASSLVMGGSGEKLFF	TGTGCCAGCAGCTTAGTGATGGGGGGCTCTGGTGAAAAACTGTTTTTT
TRBV5-1	TRBJ2-2	TRBD2	-	CASSHGRTSGRQLGGELFF	TGCGCCAGCAGCCATGGCCGGACTAGCGGGAGGCAGCTGGGCGGGGAGCTGTTTTTT
TRBV27	TRBJ2-7	TRBD2	many	CASKREGLGYEQYF	TGTGCCTCAAAGCGGGAGGGCCTCGGGTACGAGCAGTACTTC
TRBV13	TRBJ2-2	-	few	CASSLGERSYANTGELFF	TGTGCCAGCAGCTTAGGGGAGCGGAGCTACGCGAACACCGGGGAGCTGTTTTTT
TRBV24-1	TRBJ2-7	TRBD1	many	CATSDSTGGYEQYF	TGTGCCACCAGTGACTCGACAGGGGGCTACGAGCAGTACTTC
TRBV9	TRBJ2-7	-	-	CASSVGGGWNEQYF	TGTGCCAGCAGCGTAGGTGGGGGCTGGAACGAGCAGTACTTC
TRBV6-1	TRBJ1-6	-	few	CASSTRAPSSPLHF	TGTGCCAGCAGTACCCGGGCACCTAGCTCACCCCTCCACTTT
TRBV6-1	TRBJ2-7	TRBD1	many	CASNLDRGYEQYF	TGTGCCAGCAACCTGGACAGGGGCTACGAGCAGTACTTC
TRBV19	TRBJ2-1	-	-	CASSTPGRGEQFF	TGTGCCAGTAGTACCCCCGGCCGAGGGGAGCAGTTCTTC
TRBV12-3/TRBV12-4	TRBJ2-2	TRBD2	many	CASSLGGRAHTGELFF	TGTGCCAGCAGTTTAGGTGGGAGGGCCCATACCGGGGAGCTGTTTTTT
TRBV6-2/TRBV6-3	TRBJ2-3	-	-	CASSYSRTPDTQYF	TGTGCCAGCAGTTACTCCCGGACACCCGATACGCAGTATTTT
TRBV9	TRBJ1-5	TRBD1	-	CASSVGTGRQPQHF	TGTGCCAGCAGCGTGGGGACAGGGCGTCAGCCCCAGCATTTT
TRBV5-1	TRBJ2-7	-	-	CASSLGDLSYEQYF	TGCGCCAGCAGCTTGGGGGACCTTTCCTACGAGCAGTACTTC
TRBV6-5	TRBJ1-3	-	many	CASSYGLAGESGNTIYF	TGTGCCAGCAGTTACGGGTTGGCTGGGGAATCTGGAAACACCATATATTTT
TRBV29-1	TRBJ2-7	TRBD1	few	CSASFYRGTNEQYF	TGCAGCGCCTCTTTTTACAGGGGAACAAACGAGCAGTACTTC
TRBV7-2	TRBJ1-5	-	few	CASSSLSGEPQHF	TGTGCCAGCAGCTCCCTTTCCGGGGAGCCCCAGCATTTT
TRBV6-1	TRBJ2-2	-	few	CASSEADLAGELFF	TGTGCCAGCAGTGAAGCGGATTTGGCCGGGGAGCTGTTTTTT
TRBV12-3/TRBV12-4	TRBJ1-1	-	many	CASSSPLTPEAFF	TGTGCCAGCAGTTCCCCCTTAACCCCGGAAGCTTTCTTT
TRBV20-1	TRBJ1-1	-	-	CSARQNTEAFF	TGCAGTGCTCGACAGAACACTGAAGCTTTCTTT
TRBV7-8	TRBJ2-2	TRBD1	-	CASSLAGGGTGAGELFF	TGTGCCAGCAGCTTAGCGGGGGGGGGGACAGGGGCCGGGGAGCTGTTTTTT
TRBV3-1	TRBJ2-1	-	few	CASSQASKEQFF	TGTGCCAGCAGCCAAGCTTCGAAAGAGCAGTTCTTC
TRBV30	TRBJ1-1	-	many	CAGGRANTEAFF	TGTGCCGGCGGGAGGGCGAACACTGAAGCTTTCTTT
TRBV20-1	TRBJ2-7	TRBD1	many	CSARDHRDRTYEQYF	TGCAGTGCTAGAGATCACCGGGACAGGACCTACGAGCAGTACTTC
TRBV9	TRBJ2-1	-	-	CASSRYRQSSYNEQFF	TGTGCCAGCAGTAGGTATAGACAGAGCTCCTACAATGAGCAGTTCTTC
TRBV5-1	TRBJ2-2	TRBD2	-	CASSGGLGRAGTGELFF	TGCGCCAGCAGCGGGGGGCTCGGGAGGGCCGGCACCGGGGAGCTGTTTTTT
TRBV28	TRBJ2-3	TRBD2	-	CASSGAGGLDTQYF	TGTGCCAGCAGTGGAGCGGGAGGGCTAGATACGCAGTATTTT
TRBV7-2	TRBJ1-5	-	many	CASSPRGGENQPQHF	TGTGCCAGCAGCCCCCGTGGGGGGGAAAATCAGCCCCAGCATTTT
TRBV5-1	TRBJ2-7	TRBD2	many	CASSLGAGAYEQYF	TGTGCCAGCAGCCTAGGGGCGGGAGCGTACGAGCAGTACTTC
TRBV3-1	TRBJ2-7	-	-	CASRQGFYEQYF	TGTGCCAGCAGGCAAGGGTTCTACGAGCAGTACTTC
TRBV2	TRBJ1-5	-	-	CASSERGVGQPQHF	TGTGCCAGCAGTGAAAGGGGGGTGGGGCAGCCCCAGCATTTT
TRBV3-1	TRBJ2-1	TRBD2	many	CAGGAGDEQFF	TGTGCGGGAGGGGCGGGAGATGAGCAGTTCTTC
TRBV5-1	TRBJ2-1	TRBD1	many	CASSLLQGRNNEQFF	TGCGCCAGCAGCTTGCTACAGGGGAGAAACAATGAGCAGTTCTTC
TRBV6-1	TRBJ1-2	-	-	CASSQQNYGYTF	TGTGCCAGCAGCCAGCAAAACTATGGCTACACCTTC
TRBV12-3/TRBV12-4	TRBJ2-5	-	-	CASSPLRTAGETQYF	TGTGCCAGCAGTCCCCTTCGGACAGCGGGGGAGACCCAGTACTTC
TRBV5-5	TRBJ2-7	TRBD2	-	CASSQVGLAGAYEQYF	TGTGCCAGCAGCCAAGTGGGACTAGCGGGAGCCTACGAGCAGTACTTC
TRBV6-6	TRBJ1-6	-	-	CASSYSKGDSPLHF	TGTGCCAGCAGTTACTCGAAGGGGGATTCACCCCTCCACTTT
TRBV12-3/TRBV12-4	TRBJ1-1	-	many	CASSNTGTEAFF	TGTGCCAGCAGTAACACGGGTACTGAAGCTTTCTTT
TRBV3-1	TRBJ2-7	TRBD2	many	CASSQATTSGSNEQYF	TGTGCCAGCAGCCAAGCCACTACTAGCGGGAGCAACGAGCAGTACTTC
TRBV20-1	TRBJ1-5	TRBD1	-	CSAVTGINQPQHF	TGCAGTGCCGTGACAGGGATCAATCAGCCCCAGCATTTT
TRBV20-1	TRBJ2-1	-	-	CSADRRRESDEQFF	TGCAGTGCTGACAGGCGGCGGGAAAGCGATGAGCAGTTCTTC
TRBV10-3	TRBJ2-1	-	-	CAISASDEQFF	TGTGCCATCAGTGCGAGCGATGAGCAGTTCTTC
TRBV6-1	TRBJ1-1	-	few	CASSEELQAFLGTEAFF	TGTGCCAGCAGTGAAGAGTTGCAGGCCTTCCTGGGGACTGAAGCTTTCTTT
TRBV7-2	TRBJ2-7	TRBD2	many	CASSNLAGSRYEQYF	TGTGCCAGCAGTAACCTAGCGGGGAGTCGCTACGAGCAGTACTTC
TRBV28	TRBJ2-4	TRBD1	many	CASSSRTGGGKGAKNIQYF	TGTGCCAGCAGTTCTAGGACAGGGGGCGGAAAGGGGGCCAAAAACATTCAGTACTTC
TRBV30	TRBJ1-1	-	many	CAWTGQLNTEAFF	TGTGCCTGGACTGGACAGCTGAACACTGAAGCTTTCTTT
TRBV19	TRBJ1-2	-	-	CASSIGRSYTF	TGTGCCAGTAGTATTGGGAGGAGCTACACCTTC
TRBV28	TRBJ1-1	-	-	CASSTGEPRAFF	TGTGCCAGCAGTACCGGGGAGCCTAGAGCTTTCTTT
TRBV2	TRBJ2-2	-	-	CAGKGRVSTGELFF	TGTGCCGGCAAGGGCAGGGTTAGCACCGGGGAGCTGTTTTTT
TRBV4-1	TRBJ2-7	TRBD2	-	CASSQGLAGGIDEQYF	TGCGCCAGCAGCCAAGGACTAGCGGGAGGGATCGACGAGCAGTACTTC
TRBV20-1	TRBJ2-2	TRBD2	few	CSARYQGVAGGPTNTGELFF	TGCAGTGCTCGATATCAAGGAGTAGCGGGAGGGCCTACGAACACCGGGGAGCTGTTTTTT
TRBV28	TRBJ2-7	TRBD1	many	CASSTRTGGRYEQYF	TGTGCCAGCAGTACAAGGACAGGGGGCCGGTACGAGCAGTACTTC
TRBV5-1	TRBJ2-3	-	many	CASSLQPGHPTDTQYF	TGCGCCAGCAGCTTACAACCGGGACACCCCACAGATACGCAGTATTTT